This passage covers 28 T cell receptor beta chains from one sample sequenced in a study of CD8+CD57+ T cells in acquired aplastic anemia. Before being chosen for sequencing, patients had shown CD8+CD57+ cell expansion by flow cytometry. TCR beta VDJ and CDR3 were profiled, and genomic DNA was the template. One entry per CDR3 protein, called by TCRdb with MiXCR from the reads. The repertoire has 200,000 to 250,000 distinct CDR3 sequences, roughly 53% of them found once; the top ten carry less than 20%. The source material was sorted CD4+, CD8+, or CD8+CD57+ T cells (not recorded which) from PBMCs. The origin of the receptors is a human donor with aplastic anemia.

The rearrangement uses TRBV7-8 and TRBJ2-1, with TRBD2 identical over 8 bases. Germline V gene sequence: CDR1 SGHVS, CDR2 FQNEAQ. J lost 6 bases, V lost 5 bases, and 9 bases had no gene match. This CDR3 comprises 15 residues. For the CDR3, the DNA is TGTGCCAGCAGCCTGTTACCGGGGGGGCTCAATGAGCAGTTCTTC. Its protein is CASSLLPGGLNEQFF.

This sequence joins TRBV7-6 and TRBJ2-1; 10 nucleotides line up with TRBD1. Trimming cost V 4 bases and J 4 bases; bases outside gene matches: 10. Germline V gene sequence: CDR1 SGHVS, CDR2 FNYEAQ. The CDR3 length is 17 residues. CDR3 in amino acids: CASSSPDRDRGYNEQFF. CDR3 nucleotides: TGTGCCAGCAGCTCACCAGACAGGGACAGGGGTTACAATGAGCAGTTCTTC.

This clonotype was observed at least ten times. The genes are TRBV2 and TRBJ1-2; D ambiguous. The germline CDR1 and CDR2 sequences are SNHLY and FYNNEI. The CDR3 loop spans 16 amino acids. V dropped 3 bases and J dropped 0 bases, with 14 bases sitting between them. The CDR3 region has the DNA TGTGCCAGCAGTGAGCTTAGAGGTCTTGCTAACTATGGCTACACCTTC. Translation: CASSELRGLANYGYTF.

This clonotype was found a few times. CDR3 protein: CASSPGGLLDNEQFF. The CDR3 coding sequence is TGCGCCAGCAGCCCGGGGGGGCTTTTAGACAATGAGCAGTTCTTC. V gene TRBV5-1 combines with J gene TRBJ2-1; 8 bases map to TRBD2. Looked up from germline, CDR1 is SGHRS and CDR2 is YFSETQ. This CDR3 contains 15 residues. The J segment lost 5 bases and the V segment lost 4 bases, leaving 8 bases of the junction unmatched. Filled out from reference TRBV5-1 and TRBJ2-1, the complete variable domain reads KAGVTQTPRYLIKTRGQQVTLSCSPISGHRSVSWYQQTPGQGLQFLFEYFSETQRNKGNFPGRFSGRQFSNSRSEMNVSTLELGDSALYLCASSPGGLLDNEQFFGPGTRLTVL.

In the case of this clonotype: The junction differs from germline at one of its ends, possibly a read error. The chain links TRBV20-1 to TRBJ1-4; D perhaps matches TRBD1 (5 bases). CDR1 DFQATT and CDR2 SNEGSKA come from the germline V gene (reference sequence). This CDR3 contains 15 residues. This CDR3 reads CSARDDGASDEKLSF. In nucleotides, the CDR3 is TGCAGTGCTAGAGATGACGGGGCCTCGGATGAAAAACTGTCTTTT.

The chain carries TRBV29-1 and TRBJ2-5; D is unresolved. This CDR3 is 11 amino acids long. Germline CDR1 reads SQVTM; CDR2 reads ANQGSEA. V was cut by 6 bases and J by 3 bases, with 8 bases left in between. CDR3 loop: CSVGMKETQYF. The CDR3 nucleotides are TGCAGCGTGGGGATGAAAGAGACCCAGTACTTC.

The chain joins TRBV2 to TRBJ1-3; a possible D gene is TRBD1 (6 bases). The CDR3 runs 14 residues. Germline CDR1 SNHLY, CDR2 FYNNEI. Trimming left V 7 bases short and J 4 bases short, with 14 bases between. Here the CDR3 reads CASNIGGQGNTIYF. The CDR3 DNA reads TGTGCCAGCAATATCGGGGGGCAGGGAAACACCATATATTTT.

The genes are TRBV20-1 and TRBJ2-7; no definite D call. The germline V and J ends were trimmed by 6 bases and 1 base, with 19 bases remaining between them. Germline V gene sequence: CDR1 DFQATT, CDR2 SNEGSKA (reference sequence). The CDR3 extends over 15 amino acids. Here the CDR3 reads CSASSAARISYEQYF. Written as DNA, the CDR3 is TGCAGTGCCAGCAGTGCCGCCCGGATATCCTACGAGCAGTACTTC.

In its sample, this clonotype was seen many times. This chain connects TRBV19 to TRBJ1-2; TRBD1 might be the D (6 bases). V lost 1 base and J lost 5, with 11 bases in between. The CDR3 sequence is 14 residues long. From germline, CDR1 is LNHDA and CDR2 SQIVND (reference sequence). CDR3 sequence reads: CASSIAAGEYGYTF. The CDR3 bases are TGTGCCAGTAGTATAGCGGCAGGGGAATATGGCTACACCTTC.

The rearrangement links TRBV7-9 to TRBJ2-3; either TRBD1 or TRBD2 may fit D (6 bases each). V lost 6 bases to trimming and J lost 2 bases, with 12 bases between them. Germline V gene data show CDR1 as SEHNR and CDR2 as FQNEAQ (reference sequence). CDR3 length: 14 residues. CDR3: CASRLQGLTDTQYF. CDR3 DNA sequence: TGTGCCAGCAGGCTACAGGGACTCACAGATACGCAGTATTTT.

V and J are TRBV5-1 and TRBJ1-1; 8 nucleotides match TRBD1. CDR3 length: 15 residues. The J segment lost 1 base and the V segment lost 4 bases, leaving 6 bases of the junction unmatched. Germline CDR1 and CDR2: SGHRS and YFSETQ. CDR3 amino acids: CASSTGTGENTEAFF. As DNA, the CDR3 is TGCGCCAGCAGCACGGGGACAGGCGAGAACACTGAAGCTTTCTTT.

This sequence joins TRBV11-2 and TRBJ2-1; 11 bases align to TRBD2. V lost 2 bases to trimming and J lost 15 bases; unmatched junction nucleotides: 6. CDR1 SGHAT and CDR2 FQNNGV come from the germline V gene. The CDR3 sequence is 13 residues long. CDR3 residues: CASSLPSGGRGFF. The CDR3 region has the DNA TGTGCCAGCAGCTTACCTAGCGGGGGGAGAGGGTTCTTC.

A few counts support this clonotype. A much larger clone sits a single nucleotide away, making a read error possible. CDR3 nucleotides: TGCAGTGCCCAGAAGGCAGAAGGAACTTCACCCCCCCACTTT. Its translation is CSAQKAEGTSPPHF. The chain couples TRBV20-1 to TRBJ1-6; D is undetermined. There are 14 residues in the CDR3. Germline V gene data show CDR1 as DFQATT and CDR2 as SNEGSKA (reference sequence).

This clonotype was detected ten times or more. The gene calls are TRBV2 and TRBJ1-1; no firm D call. CDR3 length: 11 amino acids. The V and J ends lost 5 bases and 0 bases respectively, with 1 base between them. CDR1 and CDR2 (germline): SNHLY, FYNNEI. The CDR3 nucleotides are TGTGCCAGCAGTATGAACACTGAAGCTTTCTTT. It is translated as CASSMNTEAFF.

The V call is TRBV7-2, the J call TRBJ2-5; no firm D call. The V and J ends lost 4 bases and 1 base respectively, with 4 bases between them. The CDR3 loop spans 12 amino acids. Germline V gene lookup returns CDR1 SGHTA and CDR2 FQGNSA. The CDR3: CASSWAQETQYF. The CDR3 region has the DNA TGTGCCAGCAGCTGGGCCCAAGAGACCCAGTACTTC.

V usage is TRBV24-1 and J usage is TRBJ2-7; 8 positions agree with TRBD2. The CDR3 spans 15 residues. V shed 0 bases, J shed 0 bases, and the junction held 0 bases outside the gene matches. From germline, CDR1 is KGHDR and CDR2 SFDVKD. The CDR3 DNA reads as TGTGCCACCAGTGATTTGAGCGGGAGCTCCTACGAGCAGTACGTC. As protein: CATSDLSGSSYEQYV.

This clonotype has more than one count but fewer than ten. The chain carries TRBV6-5 and TRBJ1-5, with D possibly matching TRBD1 (6 bases). Per the germline V gene, CDR1 is MNHEY and CDR2 is SVGAGI. V gave up 6 bases and J gave up 4 bases, with 22 bases separating them. This CDR3 contains 17 residues. The CDR3 protein is CASSPNVAGGGNQPQHF. For the CDR3, the DNA is TGTGCCAGCAGCCCGAATGTCGCCGGGGGCGGGAATCAGCCCCAGCATTTT.

This clonotype was recorded at least ten times. The chain couples TRBV5-6 to TRBJ2-3, with D possibly matching TRBD1 (5 bases). V was trimmed by 7 bases and J by 0 bases, leaving 12 bases between them. There are 14 residues in the CDR3. Germline V gene data show CDR1 as SGHDT and CDR2 as YYEEEE. The chain's CDR3 is CASFLRGSTDTQYF. CDR3 bases: TGTGCCAGCTTCCTAAGGGGTAGCACAGATACGCAGTATTTT.

The CDR3 region has the DNA TGTGCCAGCAGTCCCCCCGGGACAGGCTATGGCTACACCTTC. Its translation is CASSPPGTGYGYTF. The chain has TRBV7-2 and TRBJ1-2, with 8 bases aligning to TRBD1. The CDR3 spans 14 residues. Trimming removed 6 bases from V and 4 bases from J; junction bases left unmatched: 7. The germline CDR1 and CDR2 sequences are SGHTA and FQGNSA.

This clonotype appeared a single time. Here the CDR3 DNA reads TGTGCCAGCAGCTCCGGACTGCATAGCAATCAGCCCCAGTACTTC. Amino acids: CASSSGLHSNQPQYF. The chain combines TRBV6-6 with TRBJ2-5; tentatively, D is TRBD2 (5 bases). Looked up from germline, CDR1 is MNHNY and CDR2 is SVGAGI (reference sequence). V was clipped by 6 bases and J by 9 bases, with 23 bases between them. The CDR3 has 15 amino acids.

This chain joins TRBV11-2 and TRBJ2-3; 13 bases match TRBD2. The CDR3 runs to 18 residues. Germline CDR1 SGHAT, CDR2 FQNNGV. V shed 4 bases, J shed 5 bases, and the junction held 12 bases outside the gene matches. This chain's CDR3 is CASSSTTSGGGGGDTQYF. The CDR3 DNA reads as TGTGCCAGCAGCTCCACTACTAGCGGGGGGGGGGGGGGAGATACGCAGTATTTT.

J is TRBJ2-7 and V is TRBV5-1; 10 positions agree with TRBD1. The CDR3 contains 17 residues. V lost 3 bases, J lost 2 bases, and 11 bases stayed unmatched. The V gene's germline CDR1 is SGHRS and CDR2 YFSETQ. Written as DNA, the CDR3 is TGCGCCAGCAGCTACAAACTCGGGACAGGGGATGCCTACGAGCAGTACTTC. This gives the protein CASSYKLGTGDAYEQYF.

The table lists this clonotype with many counts. This chain uses TRBV10-2 with TRBJ1-1, with 7 bases that match TRBD1. V gave up 3 bases and J gave up 2 bases; unmatched junction bases: 6. This CDR3 comprises 15 residues. Germline values: CDR1 WSHSY, CDR2 SAAADI. The CDR3 region has the DNA TGCGCCAGCAGTGACCCCCGGACAGGTAACACTGAAGCTTTCTTT. The encoded protein is CASSDPRTGNTEAFF.

This clonotype was seen only a few times. CDR3 nucleotides: TGTGCCAGCAGTTTTCGGCCAGACACTGAAGCTTTCTTT. Encoded protein: CASSFRPDTEAFF. The chain joins TRBV12-3 or TRBV12-4 to TRBJ1-1, with D unresolved. The CDR3 is 13 amino acids. V was pared by 3 bases and J by 3 bases, with 8 bases between.

The gene calls are TRBV20-1 and TRBJ2-3; tentatively, D is TRBD2 (6 bases). The CDR3 covers 13 residues. Germline CDR1 and CDR2: DFQATT and SNEGSKA (reference sequence). V dropped 7 bases and J dropped 2 bases, with 13 bases sitting between them. The DNA for the CDR3 is TGCAGTGTAGGTGGGGGGTACACAGATACGCAGTATTTT. Amino acids: CSVGGGYTDTQYF.

The sample holds one count of this clonotype. This may stem from a read error, because a much larger clone lies one nucleotide away. The chain uses TRBV7-9 and TRBJ2-5, with D unclear. Germline V gene data show CDR1 as SEHNR and CDR2 as FQNEAQ (reference sequence). The CDR3 sequence is 12 residues long. CDR3 in amino acids: CASSFGEETQHF. CDR3 DNA sequence: TGTGCCAGCAGTTTCGGAGAAGAGACCCAGCACTTC.

Comment on this clonotype: This may arise from a read error, as a much more abundant clone is one base away. The chain is built from TRBV5-1 and TRBJ2-2, with D tentatively TRBD1 or TRBD2 (5 bases each). CDR1 and CDR2 from the germline V gene are SGHRS and YFSETQ. This CDR3 has 15 amino acids. CDR3 region: CASSRDASNTGELLF. The CDR3 nucleotides read TGCGCCAGCAGCAGGGACGCCTCGAACACCGGGGAGCTGCTTTTT.

This clonotype was detected ten times or more. The chain combines TRBV11-2 with TRBJ2-7; possibly TRBD1 or TRBD2 for D (5 bases each). Trimming cost V 5 bases and J 1 base, with 18 bases left between them. This CDR3 region has 16 residues. Germline CDR1 and CDR2: SGHAT and FQNNGV. Here the CDR3 reads CASSQAGARGSYEQYF. The CDR3 bases are TGTGCCAGCAGCCAAGCCGGGGCAAGGGGATCCTACGAGCAGTACTTC.